This TCR beta chain was captured by sequencing in a study of shared clonotypes between healthy human individuals. Germline-derived CDR1 and CDR2 are SGHVS and FNYEAQ. CDR3 length: 15 residues. The V segment lost 5 bases and the J segment 6 bases; nucleotides outside the gene matches: 9. TCRdb keeps only in-frame clones here, not all; method: immunoSEQ multiplex PCR. The sample lists over a million clones, approximately 98.5% occurring once. Material: naive CD4+ T cells sorted from blood. The sample's subset: CD45RA+ positively selected. This clonotype was sampled from a man between 25 and 39 years old in good health. J is TRBJ2-1 and V is TRBV7-6, with TRBD2 matching over 8 bases. In DNA form, the CDR3 reads TGTGCCAGCAGCCCTCTGGGACTAGGGGGCAATGAGCAGTTCTTC. Protein product: CASSPLGLGGNEQFF.